The 21 T cell receptor beta chains below come from one sample, sequenced in a study of CD8 T cells in ankylosing spondylitis. TCRdb redid the calling of the 5' RACE reads with MiXCR, one entry per CDR3 protein. The sample consists of about 36,000 distinct CDR3 sequences, 4.5% to 6% of them appearing once. The specimen sequenced was blood, either unsorted or a sorted T cell fraction (not recorded which). Receptors were obtained from a male donor with ankylosing spondylitis or in good health (not recorded which).

This clonotype was counted ten times or more. V gene TRBV15 combines with J gene TRBJ2-7, with 10 nucleotides matching TRBD2. The CDR3 is 14 amino acids. CDR1 and CDR2 from the germline V gene are LNHNV and YYDKDF (reference sequence). V lost 3 bases, J lost 3 bases, and 2 bases stayed unmatched. CDR3 in amino acids: CATSRTSGLYEQYF. The CDR3 bases are TGTGCCACCAGCAGGACTAGCGGGCTCTACGAGCAGTACTTC.

This clonotype was detected many times. The chain is built from TRBV19 and TRBJ2-2; TRBD2 is a possible D gene (6 bases). V was clipped by 2 bases and J by 3 bases, with 13 bases between them. Germline values: CDR1 LNHDA, CDR2 SQIVND (reference sequence). This CDR3 is 16 amino acids long. CDR3 loop: CASSIRPGRYTGELFF. The CDR3 nucleotides are TGTGCCAGTAGTATACGCCCCGGGAGATACACCGGGGAGCTGTTTTTT.

Many counts were recorded for this clonotype. The V gene is TRBV3-1, the J gene TRBJ1-1; D not resolved. CDR3 length: 13 amino acids. The germline gives CDR1 LGHDT, CDR2 YNNKEL (reference sequence). Trimming removed 3 bases at V and 4 bases at J, with 9 bases between. The CDR3, as DNA: TGTGCCAGCAGCCAGGGCGGCGTCACTGAAGCTTTCTTT. Translating gives CASSQGGVTEAFF. Complete variable domain (other parts from reference TRBV3-1 and TRBJ1-1): DTAVSQTPKYLVTQMGNDKSIKCEQNLGHDTMYWYKQDSKKFLKIMFSYNNKELIINETVPNRFSPKSPDKAHLNLHINSLELGDSAVYFCASSQGGVTEAFFGQGTRLTVV.

Worth noting for this clonotype: A read error is possible here, since a much larger clone lies one base away. This rearrangement joins TRBV24-1 to TRBJ2-2; the D is unclear. Germline V CDR1 and CDR2: KGHDR, SFDVKD. The CDR3 extends over 16 amino acids. The CDR3 region is CAASGHSPLSTGELFF. The CDR3 DNA reads as TGTGCCGCCAGTGGCCACTCCCCACTGAGCACCGGGGAGCTGTTTTTT.

This clonotype was seen at least ten times. The chain combines TRBV5-1 with TRBJ2-7; TRBD1 matches 10 bases. Germline V lookup: CDR1 SGHRS, CDR2 YFSETQ. This CDR3 comprises 15 residues. Trimming removed 4 bases from V and 3 bases from J; junction bases left unmatched: 7. As DNA, the CDR3 is TGCGCCAGCAGCGCTCGACAGGGGGCCTTCTACGAGCAGTACTTC. Encoded protein: CASSARQGAFYEQYF.

This clonotype was detected ten times or more. The CDR3 here is CSALEIAGAYNEQFF. CDR3 nucleotides: TGCAGTGCCCTAGAGATAGCGGGGGCATACAATGAGCAGTTCTTC. The chain recombines TRBV20-1 with TRBJ2-1; 9 nucleotides match TRBD2. The CDR3 is 15 residues long. CDR1 is DFQATT and CDR2 is SNEGSKA in the germline V gene (reference sequence). J was trimmed by 4 bases and V by 6 bases; bases with no gene match: 10.

In its sample, this clonotype was seen many times. The chain is built from TRBV4-3 and TRBJ2-2; D remains unclear. The CDR3 length is 14 residues. Trimming stripped 0 bases from V and 7 bases from J, with 9 bases between. The germline CDR1 and CDR2 sequences are LGHNA and YSLEER. CDR3 sequence: CASSQDVAIGELFF. The CDR3 region has the DNA TGCGCCAGCAGCCAAGATGTAGCTATCGGGGAGCTGTTTTTT.

Ten or more counts support this clonotype. The rearrangement joins TRBV19 to TRBJ2-1; no definite D call. V lost 3 bases, J lost 7 bases, and 22 bases lay in between. The CDR3 covers 17 residues. The V gene's germline CDR1 is LNHDA and CDR2 SQIVND (reference sequence). The CDR3 reads CASSMEWRRNLRNEQFF. DNA for the CDR3: TGTGCCAGTAGTATGGAATGGCGGCGGAATTTAAGGAATGAGCAGTTCTTC.

This clonotype has a count of ten or more. J is TRBJ2-2 and V is TRBV29-1; no reliable D call. The V end lost 4 bases, the J end lost 11 bases, and 14 bases lay between the germline ends. The CDR3 has 12 amino acids. Germline CDR1 reads SQVTM; CDR2 reads ANQGSEA. In nucleotides, the CDR3 is TGCAGCGTTGTTAAGGGTGACGGAGAGCTGTTTTTT. Translation: CSVVKGDGELFF.

This clonotype was recorded at least ten times. The chain is built from TRBV12-3 or TRBV12-4 and TRBJ1-4; 11 nucleotides match TRBD1. V lost 7 bases and J lost 7; bases outside the gene matches: 2. This CDR3 has 13 residues. CDR3 loop: CASTGTGGEKLFF. CDR3 nucleotides: TGTGCCAGCACCGGGACAGGGGGTGAAAAACTGTTTTTT.

This clonotype was counted many times. The V call is TRBV11-2, the J call TRBJ2-3; D uncertain. The germline V gene encodes CDR1 SGHAT and CDR2 FQNNGV. The CDR3 totals 16 residues. The ends were cut back, 5 bases at V and 3 bases at J, with 18 bases in the middle. The CDR3 DNA follows: TGTGCCAGCAGCCCCTCCGGCATACCTTGGACAGATACGCAGTATTTT. Translating gives CASSPSGIPWTDTQYF.

This clonotype was detected ten times or more. The chain is built from TRBV9 and TRBJ2-1; D might be TRBD1 or TRBD2, each matching 6 bases. CDR1 is SGDLS, CDR2 YYNGEE, per germline. This CDR3 comprises 14 residues. The V end lost 4 bases, the J end lost 10 bases, and 18 bases lay between the germline ends. The CDR3 loop is CASSKNGGRREQFF. DNA for the CDR3: TGTGCCAGCAGCAAGAACGGGGGCCGACGGGAGCAGTTCTTC.

This clonotype was observed at least ten times. The rearrangement links TRBV5-1 to TRBJ2-1; D is perhaps TRBD1 (6 bases). The CDR3 loop spans 13 amino acids. V dropped 0 bases and J dropped 9 bases, with 10 bases sitting between them. In germline, CDR1 is SGHRS, CDR2 YFSETQ. CDR3 nucleotides: TGCGCCAGCAGCTTGGACATGACAGGTGAGCAGTTCTTC. Residues: CASSLDMTGEQFF.

This clonotype occurred many times. The junction and the germline gene differ at one end; a read error may be behind it. The chain links TRBV7-7 to TRBJ2-3; weak D call: TRBD1 (5 bases). The germline gives CDR1 SSHAT, CDR2 FNYEAQ (reference sequence). This CDR3 region has 14 residues. The CDR3 region is CASSHSVGLDTQYF. The CDR3 nucleotides read TGTGCTAGCAGCCACTCTGTGGGGCTAGATACGCAGTATTTT.

This sequence joins TRBV12-3 or TRBV12-4 and TRBJ1-5; D remains unclear. This CDR3 is built from 18 residues. CDR3 sequence: CTISLSPGPLFSNQPQHF. The DNA of the CDR3 is TGTACCATCAGTCTTTCCCCTGGGCCACTCTTTAGCAATCAGCCCCAGCATTTT.

There are many counts of this clonotype. The chain links TRBV28 to TRBJ1-2; 9 bases map to TRBD1. In germline, CDR1 is MDHEN, CDR2 SYDVKM. V gave up 5 bases and J gave up 0 bases; unmatched junction bases: 7. There are 16 residues in the CDR3. The CDR3 DNA reads as TGTGCCAGCAGTCCGGGACAGGGTTTAGCTAACTATGGCTACACCTTC. Protein sequence: CASSPGQGLANYGYTF.

There are many counts of this clonotype. This chain uses TRBV6-5 with TRBJ2-1, with 9 bases that match TRBD1. V lost 4 bases to trimming and J lost 5 bases; unmatched junction nucleotides: 9. The CDR3 contains 16 residues. CDR1 is MNHEY and CDR2 is SVGAGI in the germline V gene. For the CDR3, the DNA is TGTGCCAGCAGTTCTCTACAGGGGGCAAGAAACAATGAGCAGTTCTTC. This translates into CASSSLQGARNNEQFF.

This clonotype has ten or more counts. The gene calls are TRBV5-1 and TRBJ2-7; TRBD1 aligns across 7 bases. Germline CDR1 SGHRS, CDR2 YFSETQ. The junction had 10 bases not matched to a gene; V was cut back by 3 bases and J by 4 bases. The CDR3 totals 15 residues. The CDR3 coding sequence is TGCGCCAGCAGCTGGGATCGAGGGGGCGGGTACGAGCAGTACTTC. Translating gives CASSWDRGGGYEQYF.

There are many counts of this clonotype. J is TRBJ2-3 and V is TRBV2; D could derive from TRBD1 or TRBD2 (5 bases each). Trimming removed 5 bases from V and 0 bases from J, with 12 bases in between. CDR1 SNHLY and CDR2 FYNNEI come from the germline V gene. The CDR3 loop spans 15 amino acids. In nucleotides, the CDR3 is TGTGCCAGCAGTCTCCGACGGGGCAGCACAGATACGCAGTATTTT. Translating gives CASSLRRGSTDTQYF.

A word on this clonotype: One end of the junction is discordant with germline, which a read error may explain. The chain joins TRBV20-1 to TRBJ1-1, with D possibly TRBD1 on 5 matching bases. This CDR3 spans 14 amino acids. Germline V lookup: CDR1 DFQATT, CDR2 SNEGSKA (reference sequence). The CDR3 loop is CSARVGQGFTEASF. CDR3 nucleotides: TGCAGTGCAAGGGTGGGGCAGGGATTTACTGAAGCTTCCTTT.

This clonotype occurred many times. J is TRBJ2-7 and V is TRBV4-2; D gene uncertain. The ends were cut back, 6 bases at V and 4 bases at J, with 10 bases in the middle. Germline CDR1 reads LGHNA; CDR2 reads YNFKEQ. This CDR3 comprises 12 residues. The CDR3 DNA reads as TGTGCCAGCAGGGCCGAAGGGTACGAGCAGTACTTC. This gives the protein CASRAEGYEQYF.